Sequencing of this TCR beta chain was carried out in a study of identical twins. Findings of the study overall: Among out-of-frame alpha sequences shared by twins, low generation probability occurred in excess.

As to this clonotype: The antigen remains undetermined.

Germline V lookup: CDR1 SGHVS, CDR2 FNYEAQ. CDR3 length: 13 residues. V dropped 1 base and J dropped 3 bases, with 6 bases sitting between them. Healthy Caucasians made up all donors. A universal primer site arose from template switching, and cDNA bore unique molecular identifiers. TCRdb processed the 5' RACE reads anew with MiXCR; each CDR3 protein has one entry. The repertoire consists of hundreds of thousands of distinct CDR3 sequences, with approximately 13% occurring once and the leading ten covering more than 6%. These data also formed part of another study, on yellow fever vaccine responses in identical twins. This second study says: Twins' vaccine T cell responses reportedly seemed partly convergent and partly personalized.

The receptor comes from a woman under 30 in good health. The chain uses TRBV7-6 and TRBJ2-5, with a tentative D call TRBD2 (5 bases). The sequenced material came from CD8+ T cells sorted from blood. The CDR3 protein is CASSLDGEETQYF. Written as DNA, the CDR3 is TGTGCCAGCAGCTTAGACGGGGAAGAGACCCAGTACTTC.